This T cell receptor beta chain was captured in a study of T cell responses to AZD1222 COVID-19 vaccine. General study results and limits: Dominant CD4 TCR responses targeted spike regions 160-218 and 743-854.

Note on this clone: Its antigen is currently unknown.

V lost 7 bases to trimming and J lost 4 bases, with 25 bases between them. The germline V gene has CDR1 SGHVS and CDR2 FQNEAQ. The CDR3 has 17 amino acids. The protocol was immunoSEQ multiplex PCR, while the TCRdb copy is restricted to in-frame clones and leaves out a portion. The repertoire holds some 180,000 clones, 88% seen once, with approximately 0.5% in the top ten. This rearrangement joins TRBV7-8 to TRBJ1-1, with a weak D call TRBD1 (5 bases). The source is an adult in good health. Sequenced here: peripheral blood, sampled on day 0 of AZD1222 vaccination. The CDR3 DNA reads as TGTGCCAGCACCTACTTGACCTCAGGGACCCGAACCACTGAAGCTTTCTTT. Translation gives CASTYLTSGTRTTEAFF.